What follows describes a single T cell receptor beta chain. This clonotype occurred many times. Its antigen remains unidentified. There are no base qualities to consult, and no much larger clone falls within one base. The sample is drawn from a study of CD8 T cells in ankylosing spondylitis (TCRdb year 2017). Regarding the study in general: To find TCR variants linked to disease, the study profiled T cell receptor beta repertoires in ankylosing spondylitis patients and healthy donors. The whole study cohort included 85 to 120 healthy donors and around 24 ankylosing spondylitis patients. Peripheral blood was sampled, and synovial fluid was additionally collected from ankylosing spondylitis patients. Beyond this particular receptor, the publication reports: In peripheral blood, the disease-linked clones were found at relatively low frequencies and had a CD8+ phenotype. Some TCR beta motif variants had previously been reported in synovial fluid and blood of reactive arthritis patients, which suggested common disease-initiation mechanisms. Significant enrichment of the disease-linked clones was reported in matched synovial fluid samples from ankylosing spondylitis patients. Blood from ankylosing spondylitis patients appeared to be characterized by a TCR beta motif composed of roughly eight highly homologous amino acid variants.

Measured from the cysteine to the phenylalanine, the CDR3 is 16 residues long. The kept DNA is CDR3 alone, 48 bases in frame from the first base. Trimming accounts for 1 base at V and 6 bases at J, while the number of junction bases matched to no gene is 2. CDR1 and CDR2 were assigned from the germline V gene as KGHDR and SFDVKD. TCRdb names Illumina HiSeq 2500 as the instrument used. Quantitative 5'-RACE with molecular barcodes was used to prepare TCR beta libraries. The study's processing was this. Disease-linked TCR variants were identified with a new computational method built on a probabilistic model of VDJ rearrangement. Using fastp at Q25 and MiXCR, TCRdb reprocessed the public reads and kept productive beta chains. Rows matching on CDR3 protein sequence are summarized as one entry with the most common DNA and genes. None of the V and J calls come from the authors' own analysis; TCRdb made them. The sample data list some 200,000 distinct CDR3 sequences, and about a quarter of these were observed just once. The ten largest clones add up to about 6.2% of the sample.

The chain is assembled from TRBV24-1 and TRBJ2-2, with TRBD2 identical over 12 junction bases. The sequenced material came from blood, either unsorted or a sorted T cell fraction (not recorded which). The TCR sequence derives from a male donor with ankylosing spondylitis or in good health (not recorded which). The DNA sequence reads TGTGCCACCAGTGATTTTACTAGCGGGAGGCCCGGGGAGCTGTTTTTT. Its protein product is CATSDFTSGRPGELFF.